This T cell receptor beta chain was identified during a study of cytomegalovirus exposure and HLA in healthy donors. Study-wide results and caveats: Most TCR sequences were rare, but some public TCRs occurred in many donors. A missense variant in DCLRE1C was later tied to TCR beta V- and J-gene trimming.

The PCR employed 60 Vbeta primers together with 13 Jbeta primers. Here immunoSEQ multiplex PCR was the method, and the copy in TCRdb shows in-frame clones only, minus some. This sample yields 140,000 to 150,000 clones, of which 60% to 80% are seen a single time; 6.5% to 8% belongs to the top ten. Regarding donors, all were healthy bone marrow donors. The donors, nominally healthy at sampling, likely had unrecorded immune exposures. On this clone: The antigen is undetermined.

V dropped 0 bases and J dropped 1 base, with 10 bases sitting between them. The CDR3 runs 16 residues. Germline V gives CDR1 LNHDA, CDR2 SQIVND (reference sequence). V is TRBV19 and J is TRBJ1-5; no clear D gene. The sequenced sample was PBMCs. The source of this sequence is a woman between 35 and 50 years old in good health and CMV-seropositive. The CDR3 spells CASSIDRGRSNQPQHF. CDR3 sequence (DNA): TGTGCCAGTAGTATAGATCGGGGTCGCAGCAATCAGCCCCAGCATTTT.